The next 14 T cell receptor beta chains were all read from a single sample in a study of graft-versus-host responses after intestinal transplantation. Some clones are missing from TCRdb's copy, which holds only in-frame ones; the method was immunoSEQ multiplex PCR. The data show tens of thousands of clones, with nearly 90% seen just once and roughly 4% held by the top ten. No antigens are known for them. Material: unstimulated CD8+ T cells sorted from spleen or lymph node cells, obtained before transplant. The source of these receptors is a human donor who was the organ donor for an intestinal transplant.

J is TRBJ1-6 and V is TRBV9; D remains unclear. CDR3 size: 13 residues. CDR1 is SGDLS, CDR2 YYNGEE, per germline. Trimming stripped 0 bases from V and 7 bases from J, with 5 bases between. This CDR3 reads CASSVVQNSPLHF. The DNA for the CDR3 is TGTGCCAGCAGCGTAGTTCAGAATTCACCCCTCCACTTT.

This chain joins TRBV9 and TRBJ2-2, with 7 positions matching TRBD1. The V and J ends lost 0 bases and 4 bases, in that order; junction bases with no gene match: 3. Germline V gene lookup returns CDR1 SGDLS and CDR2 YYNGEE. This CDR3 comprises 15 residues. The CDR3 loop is CASSVEGGFTGELFF. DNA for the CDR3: TGTGCCAGCAGCGTAGAAGGGGGCTTCACCGGGGAGCTGTTTTTT. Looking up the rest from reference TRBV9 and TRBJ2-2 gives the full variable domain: DSGVTQTPKHLITATGQRVTLRCSPRSGDLSVYWYQQSLDQGLQFLIQYYNGEERAKGNILERFSAQQFPDLHSELNLSSLELGDSALYFCASSVEGGFTGELFFGEGSRLTVL.

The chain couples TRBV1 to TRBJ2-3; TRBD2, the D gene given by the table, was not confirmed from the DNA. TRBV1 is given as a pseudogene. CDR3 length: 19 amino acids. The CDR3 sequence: CTSSQDPTLLAPGTDTQYF. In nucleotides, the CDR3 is TGCACCAGCAGCCAAGACCCTACGTTACTAGCGCCGGGCACAGATACGCAGTATTTT.

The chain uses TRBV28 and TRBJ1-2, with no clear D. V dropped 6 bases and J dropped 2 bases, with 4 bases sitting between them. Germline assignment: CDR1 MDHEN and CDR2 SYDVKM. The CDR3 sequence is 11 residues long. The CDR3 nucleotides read TGTGCCAGCAGCCTCAACTATGGCTACACCTTC. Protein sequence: CASSLNYGYTF.

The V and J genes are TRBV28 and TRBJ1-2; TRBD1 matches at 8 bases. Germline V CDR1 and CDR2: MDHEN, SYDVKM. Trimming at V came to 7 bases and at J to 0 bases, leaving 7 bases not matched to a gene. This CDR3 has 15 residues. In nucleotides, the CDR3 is TGTGCCAGCATCGCGACAGGGGAAGCTAACTATGGCTACACCTTC. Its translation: CASIATGEANYGYTF.

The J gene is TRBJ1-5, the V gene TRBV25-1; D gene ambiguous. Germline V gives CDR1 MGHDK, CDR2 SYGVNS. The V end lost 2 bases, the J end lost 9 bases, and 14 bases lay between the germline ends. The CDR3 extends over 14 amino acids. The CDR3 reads CASSEDGPYAPQHF. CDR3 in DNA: TGTGCCAGCAGTGAAGATGGGCCTTACGCGCCCCAGCATTTT.

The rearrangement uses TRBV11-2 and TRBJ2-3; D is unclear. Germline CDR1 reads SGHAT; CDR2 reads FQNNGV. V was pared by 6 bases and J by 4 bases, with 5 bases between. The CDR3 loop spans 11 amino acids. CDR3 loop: CASRGADTQYF. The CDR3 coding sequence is TGTGCCAGCAGGGGCGCAGATACGCAGTATTTT. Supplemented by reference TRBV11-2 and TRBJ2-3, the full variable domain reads EAGVAQSPRYKIIEKRQSVAFWCNPISGHATLYWYQQILGQGPKLLIQFQNNGVVDDSQLPKDRFSAERLKGVDSTLKIQPAKLEDSAVYLCASRGADTQYFGPGTRLTVL.

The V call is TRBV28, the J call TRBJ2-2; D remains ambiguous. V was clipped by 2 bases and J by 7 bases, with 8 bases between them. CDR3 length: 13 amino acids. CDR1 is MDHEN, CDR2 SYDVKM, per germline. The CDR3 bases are TGTGCCAGCAGTTTAACCACCAGCGGGGAGCTGTTTTTT. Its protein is CASSLTTSGELFF.

CDR3 nucleotide sequence: TGTGCCAGCAGGGTTTGGGGGGACAGCAATCAGCCCCAGCATTTT. Amino acid sequence: CASRVWGDSNQPQHF. The gene calls are TRBV6-1 and TRBJ1-5; tentatively, D is TRBD1 (5 bases). There are 15 residues in the CDR3. Germline values: CDR1 MNHNS, CDR2 SASEGT. Trimming left V 6 bases short and J 1 base short, with 13 bases between.

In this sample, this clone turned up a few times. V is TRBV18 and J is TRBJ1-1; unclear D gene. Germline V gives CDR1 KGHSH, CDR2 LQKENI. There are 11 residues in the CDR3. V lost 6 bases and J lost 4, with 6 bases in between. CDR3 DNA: TGTGCCAGCTCTCACTTCACTGAAGCTTTCTTT. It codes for CASSHFTEAFF.

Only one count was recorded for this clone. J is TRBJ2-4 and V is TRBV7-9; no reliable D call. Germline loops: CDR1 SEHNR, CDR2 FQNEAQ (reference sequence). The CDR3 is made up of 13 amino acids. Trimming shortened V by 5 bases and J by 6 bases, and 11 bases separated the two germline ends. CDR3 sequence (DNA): TGTGCCAGCAGCCTTGACTCCCGAAACATTCAGTACTTC. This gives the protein CASSLDSRNIQYF.

The CDR3 protein is CASSDSPGQYNEQFF. The CDR3 DNA follows: TGTGCCAGCAGTGACTCCCCCGGACAGTACAATGAGCAGTTCTTC. The genes are TRBV25-1 and TRBJ2-1; D perhaps matches TRBD1 (6 bases). The CDR3 is 15 amino acids. CDR1 MGHDK and CDR2 SYGVNS come from the germline V gene. Trimming took off 3 bases at V and 4 bases at J, with 13 bases between the two ends.

Here the CDR3 DNA reads TGTGCCAGCAGCCTCAACCCCCCTCAGGGAAGTTTGCGCAATGAGCAGTTCTTC. It codes for CASSLNPPQGSLRNEQFF. This rearrangement joins TRBV13 to TRBJ2-1; TRBD1 might be the D (5 bases). Trimming took 5 bases from V and 6 from J, leaving 26 bases between them. The CDR3 extends over 18 amino acids. Germline assignment: CDR1 PRHDT and CDR2 FYEKMQ (reference sequence).

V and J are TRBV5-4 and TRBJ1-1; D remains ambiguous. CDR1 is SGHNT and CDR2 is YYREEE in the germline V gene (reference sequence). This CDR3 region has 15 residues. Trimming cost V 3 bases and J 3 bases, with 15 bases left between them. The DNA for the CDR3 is TGTGCCAGCAGCTACCTTAAACAGAGGGACACTGAAGCTTTCTTT. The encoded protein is CASSYLKQRDTEAFF. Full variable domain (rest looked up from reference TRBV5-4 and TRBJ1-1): ETGVTQSPTHLIKTRGQQVTLRCSSQSGHNTVSWYQQALGQGPQFIFQYYREEENGRGNFPPRFSGLQFPNYSSELNVNALELDDSALYLCASSYLKQRDTEAFFGQGTRLTVV.